These 3 T cell receptor beta chains originate from one sample sequenced in a study of lymphopenia after photon versus proton radiotherapy. Using immunoSEQ multiplex PCR, the repertoire was profiled, and TCRdb retains in-frame clones only, with some absent. The top ten clones hold around 0.67% of a sample with roughly 30,000 clones, about 94% of them seen once. The sequences come from peripheral blood, collected from a patient treated with photon-based radiotherapy. The origin of the receptors is a woman in her forties or fifties with cholangiocarcinoma.

The chain is built from TRBV5-4 and TRBJ2-3, with D hard to call. This CDR3 is built from 11 residues. V was clipped by 2 bases and J by 5 bases, with 3 bases between them. CDR1 is SGHNT, CDR2 YYREEE, per germline (reference sequence). The CDR3 spells CASSLLDTQYF. The CDR3 DNA is TGTGCCAGCAGCTTACTAGATACGCAGTATTTT.

This chain uses TRBV4-1 with TRBJ1-5, with 10 nucleotides matching TRBD1. The CDR3 extends over 15 amino acids. V was pared by 0 bases and J by 6 bases, with 2 bases of the junction left unmatched. Germline V gene lookup returns CDR1 MGHRA and CDR2 YSYEKL. CDR3 sequence reads: CASSQETGGSQPQHF. CDR3 DNA: TGCGCCAGCAGCCAAGAGACAGGGGGCTCTCAGCCCCAGCATTTT.

The chain has TRBV2 and TRBJ1-1; 8 nucleotides match TRBD1. Germline CDR1 and CDR2: SNHLY and FYNNEI. V shed 7 bases and J 10 bases; nucleotides not matched to a gene: 5. The CDR3 loop spans 11 amino acids. The CDR3, as DNA: TGTGCCAGCAACAGGGGGATGGTAGCTTTCTTT. Translating gives CASNRGMVAFF.